This TCR beta chain was sequenced for a study of long-term antiretroviral therapy in people with HIV (dated by TCRdb to between 2021 and 2024). In the study overall: Collection of the earliest samples took place about a decade ahead of the 2015 WHO recommendation for immediate ART, at a time when ART was typically delayed until CD4 counts fell. A retrospective serial study tested whether changes in peripheral blood TRB repertoire composition and diversity were associated with ART initiation and durable HIV suppression. From 30 adults with confirmed HIV infection, the cohort provided under 250 cryopreserved PBMC samples, gathered serially across a mean of around six years (range 1-12). About 35% of the 30 participants with HIV were female. Test extractions of a monoclonal T-cell line alongside 30 or so polyclonal samples showed no cross-contamination during QIAcube processing. Summary of the overall study and its limitations: Because pre-ART samples had limited cell numbers, profiling was done on unsorted PBMC rather than on sorted CD4+ and CD8+ T cells. Limited PBMC availability meant only the TCR beta chain was sequenced, without alpha chain pairing. ART initiation was associated with a significant increase in TRB diversity, but diversity stayed significantly below transplant donor controls even after long-term ART. Inferences about post-ART repertoire changes were limited because no data were available on ART adherence, viral resistance or therapy changes. The samples span the years 2004 to 2017, and the ART regimens used may be less effective than current regimens. Compared with controls, HIV repertoires had narrower CDR3 length ranges, and the network structure pointed to an antigen-experienced repertoire that shifted only slightly toward naive after ART. At every time point, the repertoire was dominated by expanded TRB clones first identified before ART initiation, although this dominance fluctuated and, in many PLHIV, declined after ART.

Turning to this clone: The specificity of this receptor is unknown. One base away there is no much larger clone; base qualities are not given.

Inclusion was restricted to participants for whom at least one PBMC sample before ART initiation and at least two post-ART samples were available. Treatment was received in the United States of America by all participants with HIV. Before DNA extraction, cryopreserved samples containing about 0.9-10 million PBMC were thawed and washed. At the time of the earliest PBMC sample, participants with HIV were aged between about 23 and 55 years. Per participant, PBMC samples came from 1-4 timepoints prior to ART initiation and 2-8 timepoints following ART initiation, for a median of 7 samples. Serial HIV viral load, CD4+ T-cell count, ART history and demographic data were obtained for every participant. Genomic DNA was extracted from unsorted PBMC with a Qiagen kit on a QIAcube, processed in batches of 12 samples. The immunoSEQ hsTCRB v3.0 assay was used at survey level resolution for TRB variable region sequencing. A depth of roughly 35,000-50,000 T-cell genomes per sample was targeted for TRB sequencing. Pooled TRB libraries were sequenced on an Illumina MiSeq with a v3 150-cycle kit. The paper's processing steps were these. Repertoire analysis was run in R within a reproducible Nextflow workflow that covered QC, data transformation and analysis. LymphoSeq2, an R package for AIRR-Seq data exploration, was used to implement custom analyses. After excluding a handful of samples that yielded fewer than 5000 total TRB sequences, fewer than 200 HIV repertoires remained for analysis. Among the 188 retained HIV repertoires, 59 were collected before ART initiation and roughly 130 were collected after ART initiation. Repertoires were downsampled to 5000 TRB nucleotide sequences, and summary statistics were averaged over 100 downsampling iterations. Only TRB sequences with CDR3 regions of at least seven amino acids were retained for analysis. Two measures captured diversity: a Shannon entropy-derived clonality score and the Gini coefficient. In the repertoire networks, any two of the top 5000 CDR3 amino acid sequences were connected whenever the two sequences differed by an edit distance of one. GLIPH2 predicted antigen specificity groups and MHC restriction for TRB CDR3 amino acid sequences. To flag known associations with CMV, EBV, HIV or tissue antigens, CDR3 amino acid sequences were compared against VDJdb and McPAS-TCR. Pre-ART, post-ART and control groups were compared with Wilcoxon signed-rank tests and Holm-Bonferroni correction. TCRdb mirrors the immuneACCESS table, restricted to in-frame sequences. Some clones are absent from its copies; in checked studies, under half trace to an unresolved V gene, and the reason for the others is unknown. The DNA was the basis for D and trimming; V, J and clone size are from that table. In all, the sample holds tens of thousands of clones, and about 90% of those were seen once. 1% of the sample comes from the top ten.

From its cysteine to its phenylalanine, the CDR3 spans 13 amino acids. The read is trimmed to its CDR3 DNA, 39 bases read in frame from base 1. CDR1 and CDR2 (MNHEY, SMNVEV) derive from the germline V gene (reference sequence). V is shortened by 4 bases, J by 1 base, and the region joining them spans 8 bases. The sequence is built from TRBV27 and TRBJ2-7; no D gene call is confident. This sample comprised unsorted PBMCs, obtained 2 years after starting antiretroviral therapy. This sequence was found in a man aged 45-60 years with HIV. The DNA sequence reads TGTGCCAGCAGTTGGCATCTATCCTACGAGCAGTACTTC. It is translated as CASSWHLSYEQYF.